These T cell receptor beta chains were read from a single sample in a study of cytomegalovirus exposure and HLA in healthy donors. This table comes from immunoSEQ multiplex PCR, and its TCRdb copy is limited to in-frame clones, with some not included. The sample lists more than 60,000 clones; under 80% were seen once. The sequenced sample was PBMCs. The receptors derive from a male donor in good health and CMV-seropositive. CDR3s leave out the opening cysteine and the closing phenylalanine or tryptophan. A D gene is named only where the DNA matches it firmly.

d_call	v_call	j_call	cdr3_aa
TRBD1	TRBV4-2	TRBJ1-5	ASSQYTGVSNQPQH
NA	TRBV30	TRBJ1-2	AWSVTGNYGYT
NA	TRBV6-1	TRBJ2-7	ASSPPTTYEQY
NA	TRBV30	TRBJ1-1	AWRVQNLNTEAF
TRBD2	TRBV4-2	TRBJ2-1	ASSQAPSGGGYNEQF
NA	TRBV5-4	TRBJ2-1	ASSSDSAGRNEQF
NA	TRBV5-1	TRBJ2-3	ASSMGGPEDTQY
TRBD1	TRBV19	TRBJ1-5	ASSGRQGGLWDDSNQPQH
TRBD2	TRBV5-4	TRBJ2-3	ASSLDRLADSTDTQY
TRBD1	TRBV10-3	TRBJ2-3	AISWTGGIDTQY
NA	TRBV6-4	TRBJ1-2	ASSDSSSSGYT
TRBD2	TRBV2	TRBJ2-7	ASSYGTSGFGSYEQY
NA	TRBV4-3	TRBJ1-2	ASSPRGLVDYGYT
NA	TRBV28	TRBJ1-2	ASSLTSSRGYGYT
NA	TRBV6-1	TRBJ2-2	ASSLTANTGELF
TRBD1	TRBV5-1	TRBJ2-3	ASSQGQNTDTQY